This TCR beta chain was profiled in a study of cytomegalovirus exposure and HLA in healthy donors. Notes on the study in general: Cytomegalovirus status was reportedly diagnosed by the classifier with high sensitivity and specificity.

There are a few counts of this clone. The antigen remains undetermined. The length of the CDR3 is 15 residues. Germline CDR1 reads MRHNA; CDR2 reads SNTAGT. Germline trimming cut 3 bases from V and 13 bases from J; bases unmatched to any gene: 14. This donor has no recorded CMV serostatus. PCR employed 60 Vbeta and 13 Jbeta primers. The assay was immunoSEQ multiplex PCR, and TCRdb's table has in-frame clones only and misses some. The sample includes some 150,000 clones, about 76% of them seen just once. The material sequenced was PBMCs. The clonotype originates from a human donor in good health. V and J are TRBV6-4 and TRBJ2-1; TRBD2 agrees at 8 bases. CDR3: CASSERTSPSLVQFF. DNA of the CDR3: TGTGCCAGCAGTGAGAGGACTAGCCCCTCGCTGGTTCAGTTCTTC.